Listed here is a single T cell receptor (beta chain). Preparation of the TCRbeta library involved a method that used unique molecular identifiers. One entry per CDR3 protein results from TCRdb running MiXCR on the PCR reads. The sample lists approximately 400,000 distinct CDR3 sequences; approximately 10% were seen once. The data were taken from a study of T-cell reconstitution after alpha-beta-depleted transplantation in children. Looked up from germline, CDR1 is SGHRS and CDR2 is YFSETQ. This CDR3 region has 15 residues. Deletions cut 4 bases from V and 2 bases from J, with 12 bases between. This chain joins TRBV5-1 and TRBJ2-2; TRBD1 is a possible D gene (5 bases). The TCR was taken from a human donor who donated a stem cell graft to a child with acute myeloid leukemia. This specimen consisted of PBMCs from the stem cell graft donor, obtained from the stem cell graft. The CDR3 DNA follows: TGCGCCAGCAGCCAAGACAGTACTAACACCGGGGAGCTGTTTTTT. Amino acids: CASSQDSTNTGELFF.